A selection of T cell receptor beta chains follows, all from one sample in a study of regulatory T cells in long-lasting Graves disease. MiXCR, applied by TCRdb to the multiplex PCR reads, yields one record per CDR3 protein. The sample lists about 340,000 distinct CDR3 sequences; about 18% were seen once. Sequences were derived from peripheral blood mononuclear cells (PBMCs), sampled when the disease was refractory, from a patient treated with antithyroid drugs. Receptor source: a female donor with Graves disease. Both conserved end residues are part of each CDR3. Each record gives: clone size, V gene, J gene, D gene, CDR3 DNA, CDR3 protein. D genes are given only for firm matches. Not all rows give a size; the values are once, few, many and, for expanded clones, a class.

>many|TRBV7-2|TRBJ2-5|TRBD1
TGTGCCAGCAGCAAGACAGGGGTGGAAGAGACCCAGTACTTC
CASSKTGVEETQYF
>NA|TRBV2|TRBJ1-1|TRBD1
TGTGCCAGCAGCCGGGACAGTCCAATACTGAACACTGAAGCTTTCTTT
CASSRDSPILNTEAFF
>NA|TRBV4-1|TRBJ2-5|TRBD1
TGCGCCAGCAGCCAACCGGGACAGGGCAAGGAGACCCAGTACTTC
CASSQPGQGKETQYF
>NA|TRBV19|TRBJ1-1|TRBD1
TGTGCCAGTAGTATTTGGACAGGGGCTTTTGACACTGAAGCTTTCTTT
CASSIWTGAFDTEAFF
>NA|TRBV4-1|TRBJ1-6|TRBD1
TGCGCCAGCAGCCAACCATCCCACCGGGACAGGGTTGGGCTCCACTTT
CASSQPSHRDRVGLHF
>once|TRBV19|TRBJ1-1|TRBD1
TGTGCCAGTAGTAGAAACAGGGGGCAGAACACTCAAGCTTTCTTT
CASSRNRGQNTQAFF
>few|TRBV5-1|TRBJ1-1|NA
TGCGCCAGCAGCTTGGAGGGAGGGTGGCCTGAAGCTTTCTTT
CASSLEGGWPEAFF
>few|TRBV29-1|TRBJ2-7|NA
TGCAGCGTTGAAGGGGGTCGATGGGGGGACGGGTACGAGCAGTACTTC
CSVEGGRWGDGYEQYF
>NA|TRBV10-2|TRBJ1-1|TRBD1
TGCGTCAGCATCACGGGACAGGGTGCCAACACTGAAGCTTTCTTT
CVSITGQGANTEAFF
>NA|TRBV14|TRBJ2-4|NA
TGTGCCAGCAGCCAAGACGCAAACATTCAGTACTTC
CASSQDANIQYF
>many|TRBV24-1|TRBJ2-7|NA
TGTGCCACCTCTACAAGGGAGAACTACGAGCAGTACTTC
CATSTRENYEQYF
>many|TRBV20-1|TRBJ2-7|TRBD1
TGCAGTGCTAGGGACAGGGCCAGCTCCTACGAGCAGTACTTC
CSARDRASSYEQYF
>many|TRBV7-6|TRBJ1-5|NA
TGTGCCAGCAGCTTAGAGGGAAGTCAGCCCCAGCATTTT
CASSLEGSQPQHF
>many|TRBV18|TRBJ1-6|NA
TGTGCCAGCTCACTGGACACTAATTCACCCCTCCACTTT
CASSLDTNSPLHF
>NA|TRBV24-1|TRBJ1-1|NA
TGTGCCACCAGTGATAATTACAGAGAAGCTTTCTTT
CATSDNYREAFF
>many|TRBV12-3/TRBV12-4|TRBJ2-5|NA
TGTGCCAGCAGTTTAAGCGGGCGCCTAAAAGAGACCCAGTACTTC
CASSLSGRLKETQYF
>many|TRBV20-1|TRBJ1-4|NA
TGCAGTGCTAGTCTCTACCCGGGGCGCACTAATGAAAAACTGTTTTTT
CSASLYPGRTNEKLFF
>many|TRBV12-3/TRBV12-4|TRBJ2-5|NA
TGTGCCAGCAGTTACCTTGGGAGCGGAGAGACCCAGTACTTC
CASSYLGSGETQYF
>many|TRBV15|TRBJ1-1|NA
TGTGCCACCAGCATCCTGGGGACTGAAGCTTTCTTT
CATSILGTEAFF
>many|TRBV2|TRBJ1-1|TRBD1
TGTGCCAGGTCCGGGACAGGGTTCACTGAAGCTTTCTTT
CARSGTGFTEAFF
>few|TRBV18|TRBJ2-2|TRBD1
TGTGCCAGCTCATCTGGACAGGGCGGCCCCGGGGAGCTGTTTTTT
CASSSGQGGPGELFF
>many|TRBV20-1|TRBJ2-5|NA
TGCAGTGCTCCTCGAGGGCGGAGGGAGACCCAGTACTTC
CSAPRGRRETQYF
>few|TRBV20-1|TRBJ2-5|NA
TGCAGTGCTAGAGTGGGGGCAGAGACCCAGTACTTC
CSARVGAETQYF
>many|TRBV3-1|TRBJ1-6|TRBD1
TGTGCCAGCAGCCGTCCGGGGGACAGGGATTCACCCCTCCACTTT
CASSRPGDRDSPLHF
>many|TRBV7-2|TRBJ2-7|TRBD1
TGTGCCAGCAGCTACAGGGGTCAGTACGAGCAGTACTTC
CASSYRGQYEQYF
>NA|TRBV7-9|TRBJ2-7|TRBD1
TGTGCCAGCAGCCCCCGGACAGGGGGAACCTACGAGCAGTACTTC
CASSPRTGGTYEQYF
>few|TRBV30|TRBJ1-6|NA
TGTGCCTCGACAACTATAGGAGGTTCACCCCTCCACTTT
CASTTIGGSPLHF
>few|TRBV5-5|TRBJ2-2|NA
TGTGCCAGCAGCCAGGGGACTACCTACACCGGGGAGCTGTTTTTT
CASSQGTTYTGELFF
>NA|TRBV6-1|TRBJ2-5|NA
TGTGCCAGCAGCTGGCTAGCGTCTAACCTTCGGGAGACCCAGTACTTC
CASSWLASNLRETQYF
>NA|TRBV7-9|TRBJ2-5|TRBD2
TGTGCCAGCAGACCCCTAGCGGGGAAGCAAGAGGCCCAGTACTTC
CASRPLAGKQEAQYF
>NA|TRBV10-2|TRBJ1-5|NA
TGCGCCAGCAGTGAGTCGACGAGGGCGGGGAGCAATCAGCCCCAGCATTTT
CASSESTRAGSNQPQHF
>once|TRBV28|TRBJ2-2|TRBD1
TGTGCCAGCAGTTTATACCCCGGGACAGGGGGCACCGGGGAGCTGTTTTTT
CASSLYPGTGGTGELFF
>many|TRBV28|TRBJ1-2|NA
TGTGCCAGCAAGGGGGGAGACTATGGCTACACCTTC
CASKGGDYGYTF
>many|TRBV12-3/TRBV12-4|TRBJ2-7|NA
TGTGCCAGCAGTTTCTTCTGGGCCAGCTCCTACGAGCAGTACTTC
CASSFFWASSYEQYF
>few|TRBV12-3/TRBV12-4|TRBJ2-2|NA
TGTGCCAGCAGAGGGATCCCCCCCGGGGAGCTGTTTTTT
CASRGIPPGELFF
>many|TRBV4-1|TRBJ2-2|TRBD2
TGCGCCAGTAAAGCGGGGGGGCGACCCGGGGAGCTGTTTTTT
CASKAGGRPGELFF
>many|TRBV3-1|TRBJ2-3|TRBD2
TGTGCCAGCAGCCAAACGGGACTAGCGGGAGAGCGGTATTTT
CASSQTGLAGERYF
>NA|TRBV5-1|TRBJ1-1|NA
TGCGCCAGCAGCCCCACATACCTCCCGACACCGAACACTGAAGCTTTCTTT
CASSPTYLPTPNTEAFF
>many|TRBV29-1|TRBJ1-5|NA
TGCAGCGTCTCCGGGGCAAACCCTGATCAGCCCCAGCATTTT
CSVSGANPDQPQHF
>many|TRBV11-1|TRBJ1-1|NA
TGTGCCAGCAGCTTCGGCGACAGTCGGAACACTGAAGCTTTCTTT
CASSFGDSRNTEAFF
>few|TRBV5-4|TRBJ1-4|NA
TGTGCCAGCAGACCGGACGGGACTGCAACTAATGAAAAACTGTTTTTT
CASRPDGTATNEKLFF
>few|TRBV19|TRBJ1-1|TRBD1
TGTGCCAGTAAAACCCGACAGGGGGCAGGCACTGAAGCTTTCTTT
CASKTRQGAGTEAFF
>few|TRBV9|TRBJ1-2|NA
TGTGCCAGCAGCGTAGACGGGGCTGGGTATGGCTACACCTTC
CASSVDGAGYGYTF
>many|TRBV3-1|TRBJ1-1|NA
TGTGCCAGCAGTCCCGGGGAGGTGAACACTGAAGCTTTCTTT
CASSPGEVNTEAFF
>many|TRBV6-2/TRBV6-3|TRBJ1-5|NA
TGTGCCAGCACCCAGGGGCGAGGTAGCAATCAGCCCCAGCATTTT
CASTQGRGSNQPQHF
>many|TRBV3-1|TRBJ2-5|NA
TGTGCCAGCAGCCAAGCGGTAGAGACCCAGTACTTC
CASSQAVETQYF
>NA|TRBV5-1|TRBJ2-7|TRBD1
TGCGCCAGCAAATGGGACAGCGGACAATCCTACGAGCAGTACTTC
CASKWDSGQSYEQYF
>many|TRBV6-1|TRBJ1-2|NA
TGTGCCAGCAAGGGCAGCTACTATGGCTACACCTTC
CASKGSYYGYTF